The 31 T cell receptor beta chains below all came from one sample that was sequenced in a study of blood T cell repertoires in COVID-19. The method was immunoSEQ multiplex PCR; TCRdb's version includes in-frame clones alone and lacks a portion of them. The sample records some 300,000 clones, 90% to 95% being singletons. Sequenced: PBMCs or T cells enriched from blood (not recorded which). The receptors derive from a woman in her thirties who had been exposed to COVID-19.

This chain links TRBV4-1 with TRBJ2-1; D is perhaps TRBD1 (7 bases). V shed 3 bases and J shed 4 bases, with 16 bases lying between them. The germline CDR1 and CDR2 sequences are MGHRA and YSYEKL. The CDR3 spans 16 residues. The CDR3 here is CASSQRDSTLYNEQFF. Here the CDR3 DNA reads TGCGCCAGCAGCCAGCGGGACAGCACCCTTTACAATGAGCAGTTCTTC.

The rearrangement links TRBV24-1 to TRBJ2-7, with a weak D call TRBD1 (6 bases). This CDR3 spans 12 amino acids. V lost 9 bases to trimming and J lost 5 bases, with 13 bases between them. Germline CDR1 is KGHDR and CDR2 is SFDVKD. The CDR3 region is CATEGVVHEQYF. As DNA, the CDR3 is TGTGCCACCGAGGGGGTTGTGCACGAGCAGTACTTC.

The V and J genes are TRBV9 and TRBJ1-1; 9 bases agree with TRBD1. Germline V lookup: CDR1 SGDLS, CDR2 YYNGEE. The CDR3 has 16 residues. The V segment lost 3 bases and the J segment 1 base; nucleotides outside the gene matches: 7. Here the CDR3 reads CASSAGTGLENTEAFF. CDR3 nucleotides: TGTGCCAGCAGCGCCGGGACAGGGCTGGAGAACACTGAAGCTTTCTTT.

The chain has TRBV6-2 or TRBV6-3 and TRBJ1-2; 8 bases map to TRBD1. Per germline, CDR1 MNHEY and CDR2 SVGEGT. The CDR3 consists of 16 residues. J gave up 0 bases and V 6 bases, and 9 bases lay outside the gene matches. CDR3 sequence: CASSSRGQGANYGYTF. The CDR3 DNA reads as TGTGCCAGCAGCTCCAGGGGGCAGGGGGCTAACTATGGCTACACCTTC.

The V call is TRBV3-1 (or the pseudogene TRBV3-2), the J call TRBJ1-1, with unresolved D. V was trimmed by 4 bases and J by 3 bases, leaving 15 bases between them. This CDR3 has 15 residues. Germline lookup yields CDR1 LGHDT and CDR2 YNNKEL (reference sequence). This chain's CDR3 is CASSRDAGSDTEAFF. The CDR3 coding sequence is TGTGCCAGCAGCCGCGACGCGGGGTCGGACACTGAAGCTTTCTTT.

The chain is built from TRBV13 and TRBJ1-3; 8 positions agree with TRBD1. The J segment lost 0 bases and the V segment lost 5 bases, leaving 9 bases of the junction unmatched. The CDR3 loop spans 17 amino acids. Germline V lookup: CDR1 PRHDT, CDR2 FYEKMQ (reference sequence). The CDR3 DNA reads TGTGCCAGCAGCCTCCTACACAGGGGGGACTCTGGAAACACCATATATTTT. This encodes CASSLLHRGDSGNTIYF.

The chain employs TRBV6-5 and TRBJ2-1; D is unclear. The V gene lost 2 bases and the J gene lost 4 bases, with 9 bases spanning the gap. The CDR3 sequence is 14 residues long. The germline V gene has CDR1 MNHEY and CDR2 SVGAGI. The CDR3 coding sequence is TGTGCCAGCAGTTACAGTCAGTCGTACAATGAGCAGTTCTTC. Translation: CASSYSQSYNEQFF.

This clone was seen a handful of times. The chain employs TRBV11-2 and TRBJ1-2, with 7 bases lining up with TRBD1. V shed 3 bases and J 2 bases; nucleotides not matched to a gene: 6. The CDR3 runs to 15 residues. Looked up from germline, CDR1 is SGHAT and CDR2 is FQNNGV. The CDR3 bases are TGTGCCAGCAGCTTGGCGGGACAGCCCAACTATGGCTACACCTTC. Translating gives CASSLAGQPNYGYTF.

The chain has TRBV3-1 (or the pseudogene TRBV3-2) and TRBJ2-4; D unresolved. The germline V gene encodes CDR1 LGHDT and CDR2 YNNKEL (reference sequence). The CDR3 has 17 amino acids. V lost 4 bases and J lost 6, with 22 bases in between. CDR3 protein: CASSPGSELIGGNIQYF. The CDR3 coding sequence is TGTGCCAGCAGCCCGGGTTCCGAGTTGATCGGTGGAAACATTCAGTACTTC.

With regard to this clone: Other DNA sequences in the sample encode the same CDR3. The V gene is TRBV19, the J gene TRBJ2-7, with 12 bases identical to TRBD1. The germline CDR1 and CDR2 sequences are LNHDA and SQIVND (reference sequence). The CDR3 is 14 amino acids. V dropped 3 bases and J dropped 4; count of bases not matched to a gene: 1. The CDR3, as DNA: TGTGCCAGTAGTATGGGACAGGGGGCTTACGAGCAGTACTTC. Translation gives CASSMGQGAYEQYF.

The rearrangement links TRBV11-2 to TRBJ2-6; D perhaps matches TRBD1 (6 bases). CDR3 length: 15 amino acids. The germline V gene has CDR1 SGHAT and CDR2 FQNNGV. V lost 4 bases and J 1 base, leaving 8 bases between the germline ends. The CDR3 nucleotides are TGTGCCAGCAGCTCACAGGGTTCTGGGGCCAACGTCCTGACTTTC. Protein product: CASSSQGSGANVLTF.

Details on this clone: A junction boundary mismatches the germline segment, possibly from a read error. The chain recombines TRBV3-1 (or the pseudogene TRBV3-2) with TRBJ2-1, with 11 nucleotides matching TRBD2. This CDR3 region has 13 residues. In germline, CDR1 is LGHDT, CDR2 YNNKEL (reference sequence). The CDR3 region is CASSQLSGGASVF. CDR3 nucleotides: TGTGCCAGCAGCCAGCTTAGCGGGGGGGCTTCAGTCTTC.

CDR3 nucleotide sequence: TGTGCCAGCAGCTTAGGTCGCAGGGGTAATGAAAAACTGTTTTTT. Amino acids: CASSLGRRGNEKLFF. The rearrangement joins TRBV7-2 to TRBJ1-4; TRBD1 might be the D (6 bases). The CDR3 totals 15 residues. V shed 1 base and J shed 4 bases, with 10 bases lying between them. Germline CDR1 reads SGHTA; CDR2 reads FQGNSA.

This chain links TRBV25-1 with TRBJ2-7; D possibly corresponds to TRBD1 (6 bases). With 1 base removed from V and 7 bases from J, the gap between germline ends came to 17 bases. CDR3 size: 15 residues. In germline, CDR1 is MGHDK, CDR2 SYGVNS. CDR3 sequence: CASSEFSAQGKEQYF. CDR3 nucleotide sequence: TGTGCCAGCAGTGAATTTTCTGCACAGGGAAAGGAGCAGTACTTC.

This chain joins TRBV29-1 and TRBJ2-1; 9 nucleotides line up with TRBD1. The CDR3 has 14 residues. Germline V gene lookup returns CDR1 SQVTM and CDR2 ANQGSEA. V shed 7 bases, J shed 7 bases, and the junction held 11 bases outside the gene matches. The CDR3 nucleotides read TGCAGCGCGAGAACCGGGACAGGGAGTAATGAGCAGTTCTTC. Translated, it gives CSARTGTGSNEQFF.

V usage is TRBV4-3 and J usage is TRBJ2-4; D is perhaps TRBD1 (5 bases). Germline V gene data show CDR1 as LGHNA and CDR2 as YSLEER. V was shortened by 0 bases and J by 3 bases, with 15 bases between the two germline ends. CDR3 length: 17 amino acids. This CDR3 reads CASSQDSKGVGKNIQYF. CDR3 sequence (DNA): TGCGCCAGCAGCCAAGATTCCAAAGGGGTAGGCAAAAACATTCAGTACTTC.

This clone was seen a handful of times. V is TRBV30 and J is TRBJ2-2, with unresolved D. The germline V gene has CDR1 GTSNPN and CDR2 SVGIG (reference sequence). The V end lost 3 bases, the J end lost 4 bases, and 9 bases lay between the germline ends. This CDR3 region has 13 residues. CDR3 amino acids: CAWSPRSTGELFF. The CDR3 nucleotides read TGTGCCTGGAGCCCCCGGTCCACCGGGGAGCTGTTTTTT.

The chain employs TRBV18 and TRBJ1-2, with D perhaps matching TRBD1 (6 bases). The CDR3 spans 15 residues. From germline, CDR1 is KGHSH and CDR2 LQKENI. Trimming took off 3 bases at V and 3 bases at J, with 14 bases between the two ends. This CDR3 reads CASSPSSDSYYGYTF. CDR3 DNA sequence: TGTGCCAGCTCACCTTCTTCGGACAGCTACTATGGCTACACCTTC.

The chain uses TRBV7-9 and TRBJ1-1; tentatively, D is TRBD1 (6 bases). CDR3 length: 15 residues. The germline V gene encodes CDR1 SEHNR and CDR2 FQNEAQ (reference sequence). The V end lost 0 bases, the J end lost 6 bases, and 14 bases lay between the germline ends. The CDR3, as DNA: TGTGCCAGCAGCTTAGCGCGCCCAGGGGTGCCTGAAGCTTTCTTT. Translation: CASSLARPGVPEAFF.

V is TRBV7-9 and J is TRBJ1-2; TRBD1 agrees at 11 bases. CDR1 is SEHNR, CDR2 FQNEAQ, per germline (reference sequence). The ends lost 4 bases at V and 3 bases at J; junction bases unmatched: 16. The CDR3 totals 19 residues. As DNA, the CDR3 is TGTGCCAGCAGCTCGGTCCCCGGGACAGGGGGATTGCGAGACTATGGCTACACCTTC. This sequence encodes CASSSVPGTGGLRDYGYTF.

The chain joins TRBV29-1 to TRBJ1-2; 9 bases are shared with TRBD1. Germline assignment: CDR1 SQVTM and CDR2 ANQGSEA. With 6 bases clipped from V and 6 bases from J, the junction kept 11 bases outside the gene matches. The CDR3 length is 14 residues. This chain's CDR3 is CSVDKGQGGDGYTF. CDR3 nucleotides: TGCAGCGTCGACAAGGGACAGGGAGGTGATGGCTACACCTTC. Drawing the rest from reference TRBV29-1 and TRBJ1-2, the complete variable domain is SAVISQKPSRDICQRGTSLTIQCQVDSQVTMMFWYRQQPGQSLTLIATANQGSEATYESGFVIDKFPISRPNLTFSTLTVSNMSPEDSSIYLCSVDKGQGGDGYTFGSGTRLTVV.

The gene calls are TRBV12-5 and TRBJ1-1, with 7 bases lining up with TRBD1. Trimming at V came to 6 bases and at J to 4 bases, leaving 14 bases not matched to a gene. CDR1 LGHNT and CDR2 FRNRAP come from the germline V gene. This CDR3 region has 16 residues. The DNA for the CDR3 is TGTGCTAGTGGCGTTCTAGACAGGGTAGGTAGCACTGAAGCTTTCTTT. Its translation is CASGVLDRVGSTEAFF.

The rearrangement uses TRBV7-6 and TRBJ2-3; 13 bases align to TRBD2. Trimming took 5 bases from V and 5 from J; bases not matched to a gene: 7. Germline CDR1 is SGHVS and CDR2 is FNYEAQ. The CDR3 is 16 residues long. In DNA form, the CDR3 reads TGTGCCAGCAGCCTCCGACTAGCGGGGGGATTAGATACGCAGTATTTT. Translation gives CASSLRLAGGLDTQYF.

In its sample, this clone was seen many times. The chain uses TRBV11-2 and TRBJ2-2; possible D gene TRBD1, 6 bases. CDR1 and CDR2 (germline): SGHAT, FQNNGV. Between the trimmed V and J ends, which lost 1 base and 0 bases, there was a span of 12 bases. This CDR3 has 17 amino acids. The CDR3 spells CASSLVTTGSNTGELFF. In nucleotides, the CDR3 is TGTGCCAGCAGCTTAGTTACGACAGGCTCGAACACCGGGGAGCTGTTTTTT.

This clone is a singleton in its sample. J is TRBJ2-7 and V is TRBV6-4; 8 positions agree with TRBD1. V trimming: 6 bases; J trimming: 3 bases; junction bases outside the gene matches: 7. The CDR3 is made up of 14 amino acids. Germline CDR1 reads MRHNA; CDR2 reads SNTAGT. CDR3 nucleotides: TGTGCCAGCAGCCCCGGGACAGGCCTCTACGAGCAGTACTTC. Amino acids: CASSPGTGLYEQYF.

The chain joins TRBV5-1 to TRBJ1-2, with D perhaps matching TRBD1 (6 bases). The CDR3 contains 14 residues. Trimming stripped 0 bases from V and 6 bases from J, with 12 bases between. Germline V gives CDR1 SGHRS, CDR2 YFSETQ. The CDR3 sequence: CASSLDARGDGYTF. The CDR3 region has the DNA TGCGCCAGCAGCTTGGACGCCAGGGGAGATGGCTACACCTTC.

The chain uses TRBV19 and TRBJ1-1; D is ambiguous. CDR1 is LNHDA, CDR2 SQIVND, per germline (reference sequence). The CDR3 length is 12 residues. V was shortened by 6 bases and J by 5 bases, with 10 bases between the two germline ends. This CDR3 is CASRYSLTEAFF. CDR3 nucleotide sequence: TGTGCCAGTAGGTACAGTCTTACTGAAGCTTTCTTT.

This clone has a single count. The rearrangement uses TRBV6-5 and TRBJ1-5, with D possibly matching TRBD1 (5 bases). Trimming shortened V by 7 bases and J by 3 bases, and 10 bases separated the two germline ends. The CDR3 runs to 13 residues. Germline V CDR1 and CDR2: MNHEY, SVGAGI. The CDR3 reads CASKEGLNQPQHF. DNA of the CDR3: TGTGCCAGCAAGGAGGGACTCAATCAGCCCCAGCATTTT.

The J gene is TRBJ2-1, the V gene TRBV7-8, with 7 positions matching TRBD2. Germline V lookup: CDR1 SGHVS, CDR2 FQNEAQ. The V gene end was trimmed by 8 bases and the J gene end by 5 bases; junction bases not matched to a gene: 6. The CDR3 consists of 13 residues. The CDR3 loop is CASVVAGHNEQFF. The DNA for the CDR3 is TGTGCCAGCGTGGTAGCGGGCCACAATGAGCAGTTCTTC.

The V and J genes are TRBV5-8 and TRBJ2-5; 11 positions agree with TRBD1. CDR3 length equals 15 residues. Germline assignment: CDR1 SGHTS and CDR2 YDEGEE. Unmatched junction bases numbered 9, after V lost 7 bases and J lost 4 bases. The CDR3 DNA follows: TGTGCCAGCTGGGGGGGACAGGGGGTTCCAGAGACCCAGTACTTC. Residues: CASWGGQGVPETQYF.

The rearrangement joins TRBV10-3 to TRBJ2-3; 7 bases line up with TRBD2. This CDR3 is built from 13 residues. The junction had 7 bases not matched to a gene; V was cut back by 10 bases and J by 3 bases. Germline values: CDR1 ENHRY, CDR2 SYGVKD. CDR3 residues: CATQLAPTDTQYF. Written as DNA, the CDR3 is TGTGCCACTCAACTAGCGCCTACAGATACGCAGTATTTT.